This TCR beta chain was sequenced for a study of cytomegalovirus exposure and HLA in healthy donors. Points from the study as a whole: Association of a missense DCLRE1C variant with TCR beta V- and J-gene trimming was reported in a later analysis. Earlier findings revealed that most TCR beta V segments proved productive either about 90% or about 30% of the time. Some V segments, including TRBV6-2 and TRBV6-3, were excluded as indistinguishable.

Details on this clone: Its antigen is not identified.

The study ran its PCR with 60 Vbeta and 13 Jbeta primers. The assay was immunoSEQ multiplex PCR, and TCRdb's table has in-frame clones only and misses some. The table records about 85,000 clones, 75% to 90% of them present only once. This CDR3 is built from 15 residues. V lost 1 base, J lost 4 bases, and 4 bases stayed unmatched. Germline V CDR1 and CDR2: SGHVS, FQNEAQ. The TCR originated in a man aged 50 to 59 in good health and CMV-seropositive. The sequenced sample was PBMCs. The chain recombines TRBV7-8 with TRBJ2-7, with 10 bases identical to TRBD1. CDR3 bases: TGTGCCAGCAGCTTAGGGGGGACAGGGGAGTACGAGCAGTACTTC. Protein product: CASSLGGTGEYEQYF.